This is a list of T cell receptor beta chains from one sample in a study of T cells in Graves' hyperthyroidism and ophthalmopathy. TCRdb analysed the multiplex PCR reads with MiXCR anew, one entry per CDR3 protein. The sample carries some 760,000 distinct CDR3 sequences, 14% recorded once. Material for sequencing was blood. These receptors all stem from a woman between 18 and 29 years old with Graves' hyperthyroidism. The CDR3 runs from the conserved cysteine through the conserved F or W. A D gene is named only where the DNA matches it firmly. Only part of the rows carry a size: once, few, many, or a class if the clone is expanded.

D gene: NA
J gene: TRBJ2-5
CDR3 length: 15
V gene: TRBV7-9
clone size: many
CDR3 DNA: TGTGCCAGCAGCTATAAGTGGGACTACCAAGAGACCCAGTACTTC
CDR3 protein: CASSYKWDYQETQYF

D gene: NA
J gene: TRBJ2-1
CDR3 length: 18
V gene: TRBV6-1
clone size: few
CDR3 DNA: TGTGCCAGCAGGTACTCCCTACAGGGTGAGCTAGGCTTTTATGAGCAGTTCTTC
CDR3 protein: CASRYSLQGELGFYEQFF

D gene: NA
J gene: TRBJ1-6
CDR3 length: 13
V gene: TRBV19
clone size: few
CDR3 DNA: TGTGCCAGTAGTACGCTTGGAGGATCACCCCTCCACTTT
CDR3 protein: CASSTLGGSPLHF

D gene: NA
J gene: TRBJ1-5
CDR3 length: 15
V gene: TRBV28
clone size: many
CDR3 DNA: TGTGCCAGCAGTTTCTGGGGAGATCGAATCAAGCCCCAGCATTTT
CDR3 protein: CASSFWGDRIKPQHF

D gene: NA
J gene: TRBJ2-6
CDR3 length: 16
V gene: TRBV18
clone size: many
CDR3 DNA: TGTGCCAGCTCACCAGGGCAAGCTTCTGGGGCCAACGTCCTGACTTTC
CDR3 protein: CASSPGQASGANVLTF

D gene: NA
J gene: TRBJ2-7
CDR3 length: 11
V gene: TRBV29-1
clone size: NA
CDR3 DNA: TGCAGCGTTTTGGGCCCCCTGGAGCAGTACTTC
CDR3 protein: CSVLGPLEQYF

D gene: TRBD2
J gene: TRBJ2-1
CDR3 length: 15
V gene: TRBV6-2/TRBV6-3
clone size: many
CDR3 DNA: TGTGCCACCGACTCCGGGCTAGCGGGAAGCAATGAGCAGTTCTTC
CDR3 protein: CATDSGLAGSNEQFF

D gene: NA
J gene: TRBJ2-7
CDR3 length: 15
V gene: TRBV6-1
clone size: many
CDR3 DNA: TGTGCCAGCAGCTCCGACCGGTACAGATCTAGGGAGCAGTACTTC
CDR3 protein: CASSSDRYRSREQYF

D gene: TRBD1
J gene: TRBJ2-7
CDR3 length: 16
V gene: TRBV12-3/TRBV12-4
clone size: NA
CDR3 DNA: TGTGCCAGCAGTTCCCGACAGGGGGCAATGGCCTACGAGCAGTACTTC
CDR3 protein: CASSSRQGAMAYEQYF

D gene: NA
J gene: TRBJ2-2
CDR3 length: 14
V gene: TRBV6-9
clone size: once
CDR3 DNA: TGTGCCAGCAGTTACGCGACTTTCACCGGGGAGCTGTTTTTT
CDR3 protein: CASSYATFTGELFF

D gene: NA
J gene: TRBJ2-1
CDR3 length: 12
V gene: TRBV12-3/TRBV12-4
clone size: few
CDR3 DNA: TGTGCCACCGGGACTGTCTACAATGAGCAGTTCTTC
CDR3 protein: CATGTVYNEQFF